Below are 13 T cell receptor beta chains sequenced from a single sample in a study of cytomegalovirus exposure and HLA in healthy donors. The study ran its PCR with 60 Vbeta and 13 Jbeta primers. TCRdb keeps only in-frame clones here, not all; method: immunoSEQ multiplex PCR. Here the sample spans over 150,000 clones, roughly four fifths being singletons. Sequenced material: PBMCs. The receptors shown here come from a male donor in good health and CMV-seronegative.

This clone turned up a few times. The rearrangement joins TRBV27 to TRBJ2-6, with unresolved D. CDR1 and CDR2 from the germline V gene are MNHEY and SMNVEV (reference sequence). V shed 5 bases and J shed 0 bases, with 8 bases lying between them. The CDR3 runs 15 residues. CDR3 in DNA: TGTGCCAGCAGTATCCGGAGCTCTGGGGCCAACGTCCTGACTTTC. Translating it yields CASSIRSSGANVLTF.

CDR3 amino acids: CASSPGTSGSNEQFF. CDR3 nucleotides: TGTGCCAGCAGTCCAGGGACTAGCGGGAGCAATGAGCAGTTCTTC. This chain joins TRBV28 and TRBJ2-1, with 14 positions matching TRBD2. This CDR3 is 15 amino acids long. Germline assignment: CDR1 MDHEN and CDR2 SYDVKM. Germline trimming cut 5 bases from V and 6 bases from J; bases unmatched to any gene: 3.

The chain joins TRBV7-3 to TRBJ2-7; maybe TRBD1 (5 bases). Germline V gene data show CDR1 as SGHTA and CDR2 as FQGTGA. Trimming stripped 2 bases from V and 1 base from J, with 6 bases between. The CDR3 is 13 residues long. CDR3 DNA sequence: TGTGCCAGCAGCTTAGGGGCGTCCTACGAGCAGTACTTC. Its translation is CASSLGASYEQYF.

V and J are TRBV6-5 and TRBJ1-2; 7 bases fit TRBD1. J lost 3 bases, V lost 4 bases, and 2 bases had no gene match. This CDR3 has 13 residues. CDR1 MNHEY and CDR2 SVGAGI come from the germline V gene. In DNA form, the CDR3 reads TGTGCCAGCAGTTCGCAGGGGGACTATGGCTACACCTTC. This gives the protein CASSSQGDYGYTF.

This chain links TRBV7-9 with TRBJ1-2; D perhaps matches TRBD1 (5 bases). From germline, CDR1 is SEHNR and CDR2 FQNEAQ (reference sequence). This CDR3 has 15 amino acids. V was cut by 2 bases and J by 7 bases, with 17 bases left in between. Written as DNA, the CDR3 is TGTGCCAGCAGCTTAACTCCCAGGGAAATGCGTGGCTACACCTTC. This sequence encodes CASSLTPREMRGYTF.

This clone turned up a few times. The chain uses TRBV6-5 and TRBJ1-5; no reliable D call. Trimming left V 5 bases short and J 3 bases short, with 8 bases between. Germline CDR1 MNHEY, CDR2 SVGAGI. CDR3 length: 13 residues. The chain's CDR3 is CASSPRLNQPQHF. CDR3 DNA sequence: TGTGCCAGCAGTCCAAGACTCAATCAGCCCCAGCATTTT.

This chain links TRBV7-3 with TRBJ2-6, with a tentative D call TRBD2 (5 bases). The CDR3 loop spans 16 amino acids. Deletions cut 6 bases from V and 2 bases from J, with 14 bases between. CDR1 is SGHTA and CDR2 is FQGTGA in the germline V gene. CDR3 protein: CASSARSGTGANVLTF. The CDR3 nucleotides are TGTGCCAGCAGTGCTAGGAGCGGAACTGGGGCCAACGTCCTGACTTTC.

This clone appeared a single time. This chain connects TRBV28 to TRBJ2-3, with TRBD2 matching over 14 bases. The germline V gene encodes CDR1 MDHEN and CDR2 SYDVKM. This CDR3 contains 15 residues. V lost 5 bases and J lost 5; bases outside the gene matches: 3. CDR3 in DNA: TGTGCCAGCAGTCTGACTAGCGGGAGGGGAGATACGCAGTATTTT. Its protein product is CASSLTSGRGDTQYF.

The chain recombines TRBV15 with TRBJ2-7; the D is unclear. The V and J ends lost 9 bases and 3 bases respectively, with 15 bases between them. There are 13 residues in the CDR3. The germline V gene encodes CDR1 LNHNV and CDR2 YYDKDF (reference sequence). The CDR3 loop reads CATGEYRLYEQYF. The CDR3 nucleotides read TGTGCCACTGGAGAGTATCGCCTCTACGAGCAGTACTTC.

This clone was counted only a few times. V is TRBV28 and J is TRBJ1-2; no definite D call. The V end was cut by 2 bases, the J end by 1 base, with 20 bases between. The CDR3 spans 18 residues. The germline gives CDR1 MDHEN, CDR2 SYDVKM. CDR3 bases: TGTGCCAGCAGTTTAACGGCGATCCGACTCCGGAATAACTATGGCTACACCTTC. The encoded protein is CASSLTAIRLRNNYGYTF.

The chain has TRBV19 and TRBJ1-5; D gene ambiguous. CDR1 LNHDA and CDR2 SQIVND come from the germline V gene (reference sequence). The CDR3 length is 15 residues. Between the trimmed V and J ends, which lost 6 bases and 2 bases, there was a span of 14 bases. The CDR3 loop reads CASSPHLGGNQPQHF. CDR3 nucleotide sequence: TGTGCCAGTAGCCCACACTTGGGAGGCAATCAGCCCCAGCATTTT.

CDR3 bases: TGTGCCACAACCACCTCAGGGGGAGGCTACACCTTC. Translated, it gives CATTTSGGGYTF. The J gene is TRBJ1-2, the V gene TRBV2; 7 nucleotides match TRBD1. CDR3 length: 12 residues. CDR1 SNHLY and CDR2 FYNNEI come from the germline V gene. Trimming at V came to 10 bases and at J to 8 bases, leaving 10 bases not matched to a gene.

The chain joins TRBV12-5 to TRBJ2-1; the match to TRBD2 covers 14 bases. CDR1 and CDR2 (germline): LGHNT, FRNRAP. Unmatched junction bases numbered 5, after V lost 6 bases and J lost 10 bases. The CDR3 is 14 amino acids. The CDR3 spells CASGTGLAGVEQFF. The CDR3 coding sequence is TGTGCTAGTGGCACGGGACTAGCGGGAGTGGAGCAGTTCTTC.